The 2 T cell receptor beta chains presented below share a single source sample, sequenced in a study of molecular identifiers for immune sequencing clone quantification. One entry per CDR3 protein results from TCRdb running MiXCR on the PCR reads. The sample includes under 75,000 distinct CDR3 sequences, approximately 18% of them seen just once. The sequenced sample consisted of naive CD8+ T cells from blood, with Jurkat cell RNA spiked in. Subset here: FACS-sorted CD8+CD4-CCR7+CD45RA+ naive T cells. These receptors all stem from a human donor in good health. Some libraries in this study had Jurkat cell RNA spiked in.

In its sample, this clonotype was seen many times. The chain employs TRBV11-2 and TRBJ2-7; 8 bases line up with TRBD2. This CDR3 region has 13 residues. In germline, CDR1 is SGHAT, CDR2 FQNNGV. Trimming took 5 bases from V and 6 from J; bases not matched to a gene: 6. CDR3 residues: CASSPTSESEQYF. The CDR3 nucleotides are TGTGCCAGCAGCCCGACTAGCGAAAGCGAGCAGTACTTC.

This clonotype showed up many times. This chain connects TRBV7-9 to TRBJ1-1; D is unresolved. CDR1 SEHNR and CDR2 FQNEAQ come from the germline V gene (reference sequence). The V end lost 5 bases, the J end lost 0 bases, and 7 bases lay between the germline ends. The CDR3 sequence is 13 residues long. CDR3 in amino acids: CASSATMNTEAFF. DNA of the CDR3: TGTGCCAGCAGCGCTACGATGAACACTGAAGCTTTCTTT.